This TCR beta chain was profiled in a study of CD8+CD57+ T cells in acquired aplastic anemia. V was shortened by 5 bases and J by 8 bases, with 13 bases between the two germline ends. The CDR3 is 13 amino acids. Germline CDR1 MGHRA, CDR2 YSYEKL. Whoever was chosen for sequencing had shown CD8+CD57+ cell expansion by flow cytometry. Every patient was diagnosed with severe acquired aplastic anemia. The study, taken as a whole, reports: Compared with total CD4+ and CD8+ cell pools, patient CD8+CD57+ cells were less diverse.

This clonotype occurred a few times. Its specificity is not known. The template for TCR beta VDJ and CDR3 sequence profiling was genomic DNA. TCRdb re-called the reads through MiXCR, storing one row per CDR3 protein. The sample lists 17,000 or so distinct CDR3 sequences; less than 45% were seen once. The receptor's source is a human donor with aplastic anemia. This sequence joins TRBV4-1 and TRBJ2-1; D may correspond to TRBD1 or TRBD2 (5 bases each). The sample was CD8+CD57+ T cells sorted from PBMCs. The subset denotes: bead-enriched CD8+CD57+ effector memory T cells from SAA patients. CDR3 nucleotide sequence: TGCGCCAGCAGCACCCCGGGGCGGGATGAGCAGTTCTTC. Protein: CASSTPGRDEQFF.